The sequence of this TCR beta chain was determined in a study of cytomegalovirus exposure and HLA in healthy donors. Sequencing used immunoSEQ multiplex PCR; TCRdb keeps in-frame clones, though not all of them. The sample carries 150,000 to 200,000 clones, 80% to 90% recorded once. This CDR3 spans 14 amino acids. Germline V gene lookup returns CDR1 MDHEN and CDR2 SYDVKM. The V and J ends lost 7 bases and 2 bases respectively, with 12 bases between them. Sequences were obtained from PBMCs. The chain combines TRBV28 with TRBJ1-5; maybe TRBD1 (5 bases). The source is a woman aged 25 to 39 in good health and CMV-seropositive. The CDR3 spells CASTPDSGNQPQHF. CDR3 nucleotide sequence: TGTGCCAGCACCCCTGACAGTGGCAATCAGCCCCAGCATTTT.